What follows are 19 T cell receptor beta chains derived from one specimen sequenced in a study of T cell repertoires in cytomegalovirus infection. TCRdb recomputed calls from the reads with MiXCR, one row per CDR3 protein. The sample shows approximately 150,000 distinct CDR3 sequences, approximately 17% of them seen only once. The sequenced material came from CD8+ T cells from PBMCs. The receptor set was obtained from a human donor in good health (CMV status not recorded). Some clones in this sample may be carry-over from other donors' samples.

In its sample, this clonotype was seen a few times. This chain links TRBV7-9 with TRBJ1-1, with 7 nucleotides matching TRBD1. CDR3 length: 13 amino acids. Germline lookup yields CDR1 SEHNR and CDR2 FQNEAQ (reference sequence). Unmatched junction bases numbered 7, after V lost 1 base and J lost 11 bases. CDR3: CASSLEGDRRAFF. The CDR3 nucleotides read TGTGCCAGCAGCTTAGAGGGGGACAGAAGGGCTTTCTTT.

A remark on this clonotype: A much more abundant neighbour one base away suggests this may be a read error. The genes are TRBV6-2 or TRBV6-3 and TRBJ2-7; D ambiguous. V shed 0 bases and J shed 4 bases, with 16 bases lying between them. CDR3 length: 16 residues. Germline V gene lookup returns CDR1 MNHEY and CDR2 SVGEGT. CDR3 region: CASSYSLVQDGYEQYF. CDR3 DNA: TGTGCCAGCAGTTACTCGTTGGTCCAGGATGGTTACGAGCAGTACTTC.

There are a few counts of this clonotype. The genes are TRBV24-1 and TRBJ2-2; D ambiguous. The CDR3 is 13 amino acids. The germline V and J ends were trimmed by 7 bases and 7 bases, with 12 bases remaining between them. CDR1 and CDR2 (germline): KGHDR, SFDVKD. In nucleotides, the CDR3 is TGTGCCACCAGCGTAAGAAAGTTCGGGGAGCTGTTTTTT. It specifies CATSVRKFGELFF.

The gene calls are TRBV11-2 and TRBJ2-5, with a tentative D call TRBD1 (5 bases). Germline CDR1 reads SGHAT; CDR2 reads FQNNGV. V was trimmed by 1 base and J by 4 bases, leaving 10 bases between them. There are 14 residues in the CDR3. The CDR3 region is CASSLGRESETQYF. The DNA of the CDR3 is TGTGCCAGCAGCTTAGGCAGGGAATCAGAGACCCAGTACTTC.

This clonotype was detected only once. The rearrangement links TRBV11-1 to TRBJ2-3; D is unresolved. V lost 2 bases and J 3 bases, leaving 12 bases between the germline ends. The germline gives CDR1 SGHAT, CDR2 FQDESV (reference sequence). The length of the CDR3 is 15 residues. DNA for the CDR3: TGTGCCAGCAGCTTACGGCGGACCAGAACAGATACGCAGTATTTT. Protein product: CASSLRRTRTDTQYF.

This clonotype has ten or more counts. The rearrangement uses TRBV7-2 and TRBJ2-1, with 12 bases that match TRBD2. J gave up 8 bases and V 1 base, and 3 bases lay outside the gene matches. The CDR3 is 15 amino acids. Germline-derived CDR1 and CDR2 are SGHTA and FQGNSA. The CDR3 spells CASSLVLAGGDEQFF. CDR3 sequence (DNA): TGTGCCAGCAGCTTAGTACTAGCGGGGGGTGATGAGCAGTTCTTC.

This clonotype has only a few counts. The CDR3 loop reads CASSSGTGPSYEQYF. The CDR3 nucleotides are TGTGCCAGCAGCTCCGGGACAGGACCCTCCTACGAGCAGTACTTC. This chain uses TRBV7-2 with TRBJ2-7; TRBD1 matches 8 bases. Germline V lookup: CDR1 SGHTA, CDR2 FQGNSA. V was pared by 4 bases and J by 0 bases, with 5 bases of the junction left unmatched. This CDR3 has 15 residues.

The rearrangement joins TRBV7-6 to TRBJ1-3; D gene uncertain. The CDR3 is 15 amino acids. In germline, CDR1 is SGHVS, CDR2 FNYEAQ. The V end was cut by 11 bases, the J end by 1 base, with 18 bases between. CDR3 nucleotide sequence: TGTGCCGTCCAGCTTGTAAAGGATTCTGGAAACACCATATATTTT. Amino acid sequence: CAVQLVKDSGNTIYF.

The V call is TRBV11-2, the J call TRBJ2-7; D is perhaps TRBD1 (5 bases). With 0 bases removed from V and 1 base from J, the gap between germline ends came to 7 bases. This CDR3 spans 14 amino acids. CDR1 and CDR2 from the germline V gene are SGHAT and FQNNGV. CDR3 coding DNA: TGTGCCAGCAGCTTAGAGTCAGGGTCCTACGAGCAGTACTTC. It codes for CASSLESGSYEQYF.

This chain joins TRBV11-2 and TRBJ2-1, with TRBD2 matching 8 bases. The V segment lost 6 bases and the J segment 6 bases; nucleotides outside the gene matches: 10. The CDR3 has 15 residues. CDR1 and CDR2 from the germline V gene are SGHAT and FQNNGV. The CDR3 nucleotides read TGTGCCAGCAGTTCCCTAGCGGGCCAACTCAATGAGCAGTTCTTC. It specifies CASSSLAGQLNEQFF. Supplemented by reference TRBV11-2 and TRBJ2-1, the full variable domain reads EAGVAQSPRYKIIEKRQSVAFWCNPISGHATLYWYQQILGQGPKLLIQFQNNGVVDDSQLPKDRFSAERLKGVDSTLKIQPAKLEDSAVYLCASSSLAGQLNEQFFGPGTRLTVL.

This clonotype appeared a few times. The chain joins TRBV7-2 to TRBJ2-7, with 8 bases lining up with TRBD2. Germline CDR1 is SGHTA and CDR2 is FQGNSA. The ends lost 2 bases at V and 5 bases at J; junction bases unmatched: 11. This CDR3 has 16 residues. The CDR3 DNA reads TGTGCCAGCAGCTTAAATAAGCGGGGGCCCCCCAACGAGCAGTACTTC. Its protein is CASSLNKRGPPNEQYF.

This clonotype was seen only a few times. The chain combines TRBV15 with TRBJ2-5, with D possibly matching TRBD2 (6 bases). Germline CDR1 LNHNV, CDR2 YYDKDF (reference sequence). CDR3 size: 13 residues. V was clipped by 1 base and J by 4 bases, with 7 bases between them. The CDR3: CATSRATRETQYF. The CDR3 coding sequence is TGTGCCACCAGCAGAGCGACTAGAGAGACCCAGTACTTC.

This clonotype was picked up a small number of times. This rearrangement joins TRBV6-6 to TRBJ1-1; D call uncertain. Trimming stripped 9 bases from V and 0 bases from J, with 11 bases between. There are 13 residues in the CDR3. CDR1 and CDR2 from the germline V gene are MNHNY and SVGAGI (reference sequence). The CDR3 DNA reads as TGTGCCAGTGCCGTGGACCTGAACACTGAAGCTTTCTTT. Protein product: CASAVDLNTEAFF.

Only a few counts were recorded for this clonotype. The V call is TRBV7-8, the J call TRBJ2-1, with a weak D call TRBD2 (6 bases). Trimming pared 2 bases from V and 4 bases from J, leaving 18 bases between. The length of the CDR3 is 17 residues. Germline values: CDR1 SGHVS, CDR2 FQNEAQ. CDR3 in amino acids: CASSLLAGIGLYNEQFF. For the CDR3, the DNA is TGTGCCAGCAGCTTATTGGCGGGGATTGGGCTATACAATGAGCAGTTCTTC.

The V gene is TRBV6-6, the J gene TRBJ1-5, with D tentatively TRBD1 (6 bases). The CDR3 is 16 amino acids. V shed 4 bases and J shed 3 bases, with 16 bases lying between them. The V gene's germline CDR1 is MNHNY and CDR2 SVGAGI (reference sequence). CDR3 DNA sequence: TGTGCCAGCAGTTCCCCGGGGGGGGGGCCCAATCAGCCCCAGCATTTT. It codes for CASSSPGGGPNQPQHF.

This chain uses TRBV5-4 with TRBJ1-2; D uncertain. This CDR3 is 13 amino acids long. Germline loops: CDR1 SGHNT, CDR2 YYREEE (reference sequence). V was trimmed by 1 base and J by 5 bases, leaving 9 bases between them. The CDR3 nucleotides read TGTGCCAGCAGCTTGTACGAGGTGTATGGCTACACCTTC. Translated, it gives CASSLYEVYGYTF. Based on the CDR3 plus reference TRBV5-4 and TRBJ1-2, the full variable domain is ETGVTQSPTHLIKTRGQQVTLRCSSQSGHNTVSWYQQALGQGPQFIFQYYREEENGRGNFPPRFSGLQFPNYSSELNVNALELDDSALYLCASSLYEVYGYTFGSGTRLTVV.

This chain uses TRBV28 with TRBJ2-7; D unresolved. Germline CDR1 MDHEN, CDR2 SYDVKM. Between the trimmed V and J ends, which lost 1 base and 6 bases, there was a span of 10 bases. The CDR3 covers 13 residues. The CDR3 bases are TGTGCCAGCAGTTTATACCCCGGGTCCGAGCAGTACTTC. It encodes CASSLYPGSEQYF.

This clonotype was seen more than once but under ten times. The chain is built from TRBV7-8 and TRBJ2-6; 8 bases align to TRBD1. The V segment lost 2 bases and the J segment 4 bases; nucleotides outside the gene matches: 4. CDR1 is SGHVS, CDR2 FQNEAQ, per germline. The CDR3 sequence is 16 residues long. Here the CDR3 DNA reads TGTGCCAGCAGCTTATCGACAGGGGTAGGGGCCAACGTCCTGACTTTC. Translation: CASSLSTGVGANVLTF.

The J gene is TRBJ2-3, the V gene TRBV4-1; 8 bases map to TRBD2. The germline CDR1 and CDR2 sequences are MGHRA and YSYEKL. This CDR3 is built from 16 residues. V lost 1 base and J lost 3; bases outside the gene matches: 6. The CDR3 DNA reads as TGCGCCAGCAGCCAAGTTCGAGCGGGAGAGACAGATACGCAGTATTTT. Its translation: CASSQVRAGETDTQYF.